This T cell receptor (beta chain) appears in the sequencing data of a study of breast tumors, draining lymph nodes, adjacent tissues listed by TCRdb under 2016. For the wider study: Breast cancer patients provided tumor, adjacent nontumor tissue and axillary lymph nodes, and the study compared the TCR beta repertoires across these three sources. In human breast cancer, the study set out to evaluate how tumor, surrounding tissue and draining lymph node repertoires relate to one another and whether T cells may move between these sites.

The adjacent samples were made up of nontumor breast tissue around the tumor. A remark on this clonotype: It lacks a known antigen. An end of the junction differs from the germline gene, which may be a read error.

Overall results and qualifications from the work: The data were considered consistent with most tumor T cells being derived from the lymph node and subsequently expanding within tumor tissue. Rather than being directly demonstrated, the conclusion that tumor T cells originate in lymph nodes was presented as consistent with a hypothesis. The similarity between tumor and nontumor tissue repertoires was significantly greater in luminal-like breast cancer than in basal-like breast cancer. T-cell repertoire diversity in tumors was found to be lower than in lymph nodes but higher than in nontumor tissue, and preferential V and J gene usage was observed.

For sequencing, an Illumina HiSeq 2000 was employed. Multiplex PCR amplification was used to generate the TCR beta chain libraries. High-throughput sequencing was used to analyze the amplified TCR beta chain products. TCRdb reprocessed the public reads (quality trimming at Q25 with fastp, clone calling with MiXCR) and kept in-frame beta chains. Identical CDR3 protein sequences are pooled into one entry, listed with their most common genes and DNA. In all, the sample holds approximately 23,000 distinct CDR3 sequences, and about 70% of those were seen once. The ten largest account for more than 20% of the sample. CDR1 and CDR2 (SGHRS, YFSETQ) derive from the germline V gene. From its cysteine to its phenylalanine, the CDR3 spans 15 amino acids. CDR3 DNA is the only sequence kept; it has 45 bases, read in frame from the first base.

The sequenced material came from tumor-adjacent breast tissue. The chain uses TRBV5-1 and TRBJ2-7; the D gene could be TRBD1 or TRBD2, each one agreeing over 5 bases. The source of this sequence is a female donor with breast cancer. Some clones in this sample may be carry-over from other donors' samples. The DNA is as follows: TGTGCCAGCAGCTTTCCGGGACCCCAATCGGGCGAGCAGTACTTC. This is translated as CASSFPGPQSGEQYF.